This note documents a single T cell receptor beta chain sequence. Its cognate antigen is unknown. Profiling relied on immunoSEQ multiplex PCR, and the TCRdb table lists in-frame clones only, not all of them. The sample shows nearly 35,000 clones, 90% to 95% of them seen only once. From germline, CDR1 is SQVTM and CDR2 ANQGSEA. There are 12 residues in the CDR3. The V end was cut by 2 bases, the J end by 4 bases, with 9 bases between. This sample was taken from a study of T cells in tuberculosis. Findings and caveats of the study: Using the GMM-specific repertoire gave about 85% accuracy versus roughly 70% with motifs.

What was sequenced was PBMCs. The chain combines TRBV29-1 with TRBJ2-7; D may be TRBD1 (7 bases). This TCR came from a donor aged 10-35 years with latent tuberculosis or without tuberculosis infection. The CDR3 reads CSVEQGGYEQYF. DNA of the CDR3: TGCAGCGTTGAACAGGGGGGTTACGAGCAGTACTTC.